These 32 T cell receptor beta chains were all obtained from the same sample, sequenced in a study of regulatory T cells in long-lasting Graves disease. Arm-PCR of CDR3 regions and iRepertoire HTBI primers were the basis on which TCR beta libraries were built. TCRdb itself ran the multiplex PCR reads through MiXCR, one entry per CDR3 protein. The sample shows roughly 450,000 distinct CDR3 sequences, approximately 22% of them seen only once. The time point: persistent/refractory GD, antithyroid drugs over 5 years with positive TRAb. Extracted RNA from PBMCs served as the source of the TCR library. The source was peripheral blood mononuclear cells (PBMCs), collected when the disease was refractory, from a patient treated with antithyroid drugs. The receptors stem from a female donor with Graves disease.

This clonotype has ten or more counts. This chain links TRBV28 with TRBJ2-7, with 11 bases that match TRBD1. Germline V gene sequence: CDR1 MDHEN, CDR2 SYDVKM. The V and J ends lost 4 bases and 2 bases, in that order; junction bases with no gene match: 4. CDR3 length: 15 amino acids. In nucleotides, the CDR3 is TGTGCCAGCAGTTATACGGGACAGGGGGCCTACGAGCAGTACTTC. Encoded protein: CASSYTGQGAYEQYF.

V gene TRBV20-1 combines with J gene TRBJ2-5; no clear D gene. CDR3 length: 13 amino acids. Deletions cut 6 bases from V and 5 bases from J, with 16 bases between. The germline gives CDR1 DFQATT, CDR2 SNEGSKA (reference sequence). The CDR3 region has the DNA TGCAGTGCACCTTGGGTATTCTCGGAGACCCAGTACTTC. Translating gives CSAPWVFSETQYF.

The chain carries TRBV18 and TRBJ2-5; 8 positions match TRBD2. The CDR3 consists of 16 residues. The V gene's germline CDR1 is KGHSH and CDR2 LQKENI. The V segment lost 0 bases and the J segment 4 bases; nucleotides outside the gene matches: 7. This CDR3 reads CASSPPRGAVGETQYF. Written as DNA, the CDR3 is TGTGCCAGCTCACCACCGCGGGGGGCAGTAGGAGAGACCCAGTACTTC. The whole variable domain, remainder taken from reference TRBV18 and TRBJ2-5, is NAGVMQNPRHLVRRRGQEARLRCSPMKGHSHVYWYRQLPEEGLKFMVYLQKENIIDESGMPKERFSAEFPKEGPSILRIQQVVRGDSAAYFCASSPPRGAVGETQYFGPGTRLLVL.

V usage is TRBV5-1 and J usage is TRBJ2-2, with D maybe TRBD2 (5 bases). The CDR3 is 16 amino acids. The germline gives CDR1 SGHRS, CDR2 YFSETQ. Trimming removed 1 base at V and 4 bases at J, with 14 bases between. This chain's CDR3 is CASSLSVAPRTGELFF. In nucleotides, the CDR3 is TGCGCCAGCAGCTTGTCGGTAGCGCCGCGCACCGGGGAGCTGTTTTTT. Complete variable domain (other parts from reference TRBV5-1 and TRBJ2-2): KAGVTQTPRYLIKTRGQQVTLSCSPISGHRSVSWYQQTPGQGLQFLFEYFSETQRNKGNFPGRFSGRQFSNSRSEMNVSTLELGDSALYLCASSLSVAPRTGELFFGEGSRLTVL.

V is TRBV7-9 and J is TRBJ1-2, with a weak D call TRBD1 (6 bases). The germline V and J ends were trimmed by 4 bases and 8 bases, with 20 bases remaining between them. The CDR3 is 15 residues long. CDR1 is SEHNR, CDR2 FQNEAQ, per germline (reference sequence). CDR3 sequence (DNA): TGTGCCAGCAGCTCCAACAGGGCCCAATCGCGAGGCTACACCTTC. Protein sequence: CASSSNRAQSRGYTF.

The chain carries TRBV29-1 and TRBJ2-1; 14 nucleotides align to TRBD2. The CDR3 runs to 16 residues. V lost 0 bases and J lost 7; bases outside the gene matches: 5. Germline V gene sequence: CDR1 SQVTM, CDR2 ANQGSEA. DNA for the CDR3: TGCAGCGTTGAAGATTGGGGACTAGCGGGAGTTAATGAGCAGTTCTTC. Amino acid sequence: CSVEDWGLAGVNEQFF.

This clonotype was detected a few times. This chain uses TRBV24-1 with TRBJ2-1; D unclear. The CDR3 spans 13 residues. The V end was cut by 6 bases, the J end by 15 bases, with 20 bases between. The V gene's germline CDR1 is KGHDR and CDR2 SFDVKD. The CDR3 loop reads CATSPKPGPRRFF. Here the CDR3 DNA reads TGTGCCACCAGTCCAAAGCCCGGGCCCCGGCGGTTCTTC.

This clonotype was seen many times. This chain connects TRBV29-1 to TRBJ1-4; unclear D gene. V lost 0 bases, J lost 10 bases, and 9 bases lay in between. The CDR3 covers 12 residues. Germline values: CDR1 SQVTM, CDR2 ANQGSEA. DNA for the CDR3: TGCAGCGTTGAAGAAACTCTAGGAAAACTGTTTTTT. It yields the protein CSVEETLGKLFF.

The chain's CDR3 is CASGFSLRESEQFF. The CDR3 nucleotides are TGTGCTAGTGGTTTCTCCTTAAGGGAAAGTGAGCAGTTCTTC. V is TRBV12-5 and J is TRBJ2-1; D unclear. V shed 3 bases and J shed 9 bases, with 15 bases lying between them. Germline V gene lookup returns CDR1 LGHNT and CDR2 FRNRAP. There are 14 residues in the CDR3.

The gene calls are TRBV14 and TRBJ1-2; the D gene is possibly TRBD1 (6 bases). Trimming took 4 bases from V and 7 from J, leaving 13 bases between them. Germline lookup yields CDR1 SGHDN and CDR2 FVKESK. The CDR3 length is 13 residues. Written as DNA, the CDR3 is TGTGCCAGCAGCCTGAGTCGGACAGTTGGCTACACCTTC. Protein product: CASSLSRTVGYTF.

The gene calls are TRBV7-9 and TRBJ1-5; maybe TRBD1 (5 bases). With 8 bases removed from V and 7 bases from J, the gap between germline ends came to 18 bases. The germline V gene has CDR1 SEHNR and CDR2 FQNEAQ (reference sequence). This CDR3 has 14 amino acids. In DNA form, the CDR3 reads TGTGCCAGCGCCGATGGGGGGGGGAACCAGCCCCAGCATTTT. Amino acids: CASADGGGNQPQHF.

The J gene is TRBJ2-7, the V gene TRBV4-3; D remains unclear. This CDR3 is built from 13 residues. V shed 3 bases and J shed 4 bases, with 10 bases lying between them. Germline V CDR1 and CDR2: LGHNA, YSLEER. The CDR3 DNA reads TGCGCCAGCAGCCAGTCCGTGGGGTACGAGCAGTACTTC. As protein: CASSQSVGYEQYF.

The rearrangement links TRBV6-1 to TRBJ1-5; D is undetermined. Germline CDR1 reads MNHNS; CDR2 reads SASEGT. The V end lost 5 bases, the J end lost 2 bases, and 16 bases lay between the germline ends. The CDR3 is made up of 16 amino acids. The CDR3 region has the DNA TGTGCCAGCAGTCCGTCCGAGGGATATGGCAATCAGCCCCAGCATTTT. It codes for CASSPSEGYGNQPQHF.

This clonotype was seen repeatedly, ten times or more. The rearrangement joins TRBV7-2 to TRBJ2-7, with 9 positions matching TRBD2. CDR3 length: 15 residues. V lost 3 bases and J lost 4; bases outside the gene matches: 7. Germline V CDR1 and CDR2: SGHTA, FQGNSA. The CDR3 is CASSLVAGDAYEQYF. CDR3 bases: TGTGCCAGCAGCTTGGTAGCGGGAGACGCATACGAGCAGTACTTC.

The chain carries TRBV11-2 and TRBJ2-7; TRBD2 might be the D (5 bases). The germline gives CDR1 SGHAT, CDR2 FQNNGV. The CDR3 covers 14 residues. V was trimmed by 3 bases and J by 4 bases, leaving 13 bases between them. CDR3 protein: CASSFEGLGYEQYF. The CDR3, as DNA: TGTGCCAGCAGCTTTGAGGGTTTAGGATACGAGCAGTACTTC. Supplemented by reference TRBV11-2 and TRBJ2-7, the full variable domain reads EAGVAQSPRYKIIEKRQSVAFWCNPISGHATLYWYQQILGQGPKLLIQFQNNGVVDDSQLPKDRFSAERLKGVDSTLKIQPAKLEDSAVYLCASSFEGLGYEQYFGPGTRLTVT.

This clonotype was observed many times. The rearrangement joins TRBV7-8 to TRBJ2-1; 11 bases align to TRBD2. The CDR3 consists of 15 residues. With 1 base clipped from V and 6 bases from J, the junction kept 2 bases outside the gene matches. The germline V gene has CDR1 SGHVS and CDR2 FQNEAQ. This CDR3 is CASSLVAGGPNEQFF. The CDR3 DNA is TGTGCCAGCAGCTTAGTAGCGGGAGGGCCCAATGAGCAGTTCTTC.

This clonotype was picked up many times. The CDR3 is CASIEGWGTGELFF. The CDR3 DNA reads TGTGCCAGCATCGAGGGGTGGGGGACCGGGGAGCTGTTTTTT. The chain links TRBV6-1 to TRBJ2-2; D may correspond to TRBD1 or TRBD2 (5 bases each). The germline V gene encodes CDR1 MNHNS and CDR2 SASEGT. The CDR3 runs 14 residues. V lost 7 bases to trimming and J lost 5 bases, with 14 bases between them.

This clonotype was seen more than once but under ten times. The chain combines TRBV2 with TRBJ2-2; D might be TRBD1 (6 bases). This CDR3 region has 14 residues. Between the trimmed V and J ends, which lost 7 bases and 4 bases, there was a span of 13 bases. The germline V gene encodes CDR1 SNHLY and CDR2 FYNNEI. The DNA for the CDR3 is TGTGCCAGCAACCCGGGACAAATCACCGGGGAGCTGTTTTTT. Translated, it gives CASNPGQITGELFF.

This clonotype appeared many times. This rearrangement joins TRBV6-1 to TRBJ1-1; no clear D gene. The CDR3 runs 15 residues. The V gene's germline CDR1 is MNHNS and CDR2 SASEGT. Trimming stripped 7 bases from V and 3 bases from J, with 18 bases between. CDR3 loop: CASIDRQGWDTEAFF. The CDR3 DNA is TGTGCCAGCATCGATCGACAAGGATGGGACACTGAAGCTTTCTTT.

There are a few counts of this clonotype. V usage is TRBV9 and J usage is TRBJ2-2; D possibly uses TRBD1 or TRBD2 (5 bases each). Per germline, CDR1 SGDLS and CDR2 YYNGEE. Trimming removed 0 bases at V and 8 bases at J, with 14 bases between. This CDR3 spans 15 amino acids. The CDR3 sequence is CASSVAPRDAGELFF. The CDR3 DNA reads as TGTGCCAGCAGCGTAGCCCCCCGGGACGCTGGGGAGCTGTTTTTT.

The chain recombines TRBV7-3 with TRBJ2-1; 12 bases match TRBD2. Germline trimming cut 5 bases from V and 7 bases from J; bases unmatched to any gene: 12. The CDR3 consists of 17 residues. Germline CDR1 reads SGHTA; CDR2 reads FQGTGA. The CDR3 DNA reads TGTGCCAGCAGCAGACCTCTAGCGGGAGGGCCGGGTAATGAGCAGTTCTTC. It translates to CASSRPLAGGPGNEQFF.

The table lists this clonotype with a few counts. This chain connects TRBV6-1 to TRBJ1-2, with 9 bases fitting TRBD1. This CDR3 has 15 amino acids. V lost 7 bases to trimming and J lost 7 bases; unmatched junction nucleotides: 13. Germline V CDR1 and CDR2: MNHNS, SASEGT. The CDR3 DNA reads TGTGCCAGCAATTCATACCTGACAGGGGGTTTTGGCTACACCTTC. It is translated as CASNSYLTGGFGYTF.

This chain joins TRBV3-1 and TRBJ2-7; D unresolved. Trimming took 4 bases from V and 3 from J, leaving 10 bases between them. Per the germline V gene, CDR1 is LGHDT and CDR2 is YNNKEL (reference sequence). The CDR3 has 13 residues. Here the CDR3 reads CASSLRSGYEQYF. DNA for the CDR3: TGTGCCAGCAGCCTTAGATCTGGCTACGAGCAGTACTTC.

This clonotype was recorded once. The chain carries TRBV25-1 and TRBJ1-5; a weak D match, TRBD1 (6 bases). Germline-derived CDR1 and CDR2 are MGHDK and SYGVNS. CDR3 size: 15 residues. The germline V and J ends were trimmed by 1 base and 7 bases, with 14 bases remaining between them. CDR3 protein: CASSESSGAYQPQHF. For the CDR3, the DNA is TGTGCCAGCAGTGAATCCTCGGGGGCCTACCAGCCCCAGCATTTT.

This clonotype was seen at least ten times. CDR3 protein: CASSEEVHNGYTEAFF. In DNA, the CDR3 is TGTGCCAGCAGTGAAGAGGTACATAACGGGTACACTGAAGCTTTCTTT. The genes are TRBV6-1 and TRBJ1-1; D unclear. Germline values: CDR1 MNHNS, CDR2 SASEGT. The CDR3 consists of 16 residues. Trimming cost V 1 base and J 3 bases, with 15 bases left between them.

This clonotype was seen many times. The V call is TRBV12-3 or TRBV12-4, the J call TRBJ2-7, with no clear D. The V gene lost 5 bases and the J gene lost 1 base, with 9 bases spanning the gap. The CDR3 is made up of 13 amino acids. The CDR3 DNA is TGTGCCAGCAGTCGTCAGGTATCCTACGAGCAGTACTTC. Translation gives CASSRQVSYEQYF.

CDR3 protein: CASSLAQGRGVYEQYF. Written as DNA, the CDR3 is TGTGCCAGCAGCTTAGCACAGGGACGGGGGGTTTACGAGCAGTACTTC. The chain links TRBV7-2 to TRBJ2-7, with D possibly TRBD2 on 7 matching bases. CDR1 SGHTA and CDR2 FQGNSA come from the germline V gene. CDR3 size: 16 residues. Trimming left V 0 bases short and J 4 bases short, with 16 bases between.

This clonotype was seen at least ten times. CDR3 DNA sequence: TGCAGTGCTAGAGATGGGCAGGGGGACCAGCCCCAGCATTTT. Its protein product is CSARDGQGDQPQHF. This sequence joins TRBV20-1 and TRBJ1-5; 7 positions agree with TRBD1. CDR3 length equals 14 residues. Per the germline V gene, CDR1 is DFQATT and CDR2 is SNEGSKA (reference sequence). The V gene end was trimmed by 0 bases and the J gene end by 7 bases; junction bases not matched to a gene: 6.

This clonotype was seen at least ten times. J is TRBJ1-1 and V is TRBV2; D may be TRBD1 (6 bases). Trimming shortened V by 0 bases and J by 6 bases, and 17 bases separated the two germline ends. Germline V gives CDR1 SNHLY, CDR2 FYNNEI. CDR3 length: 16 residues. The CDR3 sequence: CASSEALPHRDAEAFF. CDR3 nucleotide sequence: TGTGCCAGCAGTGAAGCGCTTCCCCACAGGGATGCTGAAGCTTTCTTT.

The chain couples TRBV5-1 to TRBJ1-1, with D perhaps TRBD1 (5 bases). The V gene's germline CDR1 is SGHRS and CDR2 YFSETQ. CDR3 length: 16 amino acids. V was pared by 0 bases and J by 2 bases, with 14 bases between. CDR3 nucleotides: TGCGCCAGCAGCTTGGTTGGGGGGGGGGATAACACTGAAGCTTTCTTT. It codes for CASSLVGGGDNTEAFF.

This clonotype was seen repeatedly, ten times or more. The chain combines TRBV28 with TRBJ2-5, with 8 bases identical to TRBD2. The CDR3 has 16 residues. Germline-derived CDR1 and CDR2 are MDHEN and SYDVKM. Losses at the gene ends were 4 bases for V and 6 bases for J; bases not matched to a gene: 13. CDR3 sequence (DNA): TGTGCCAGCAGTTCCACGGGAGGGCGCAAACCCAAGACCCAGTACTTC. Encoded protein: CASSSTGGRKPKTQYF.

This clonotype was detected only once. The chain employs TRBV12-5 and TRBJ1-3; D ambiguous. V was shortened by 0 bases and J by 1 base, with 22 bases between the two germline ends. CDR1 is LGHNT, CDR2 FRNRAP, per germline. This CDR3 comprises 20 residues. The CDR3 DNA follows: TGTGCTAGTGGTTTGGTACTCGTACCTAGTATAGAGAGATCTGGAAACACCATATATTTT. Protein product: CASGLVLVPSIERSGNTIYF.